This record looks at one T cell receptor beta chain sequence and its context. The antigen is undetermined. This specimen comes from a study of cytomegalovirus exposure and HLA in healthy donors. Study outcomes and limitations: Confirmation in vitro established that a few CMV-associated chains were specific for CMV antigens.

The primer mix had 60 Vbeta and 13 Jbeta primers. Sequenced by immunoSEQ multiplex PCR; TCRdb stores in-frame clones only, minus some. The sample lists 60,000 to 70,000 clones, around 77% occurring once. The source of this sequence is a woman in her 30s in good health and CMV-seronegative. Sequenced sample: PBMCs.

In DNA, the CDR3 is TGTGCCAGCAGCGGAGGGGGTGCGACTAATGAAAAACTGTTTTTT. It encodes CASSGGGATNEKLFF. The genes are TRBV9 and TRBJ1-4, with D possibly matching TRBD1 (6 bases). The V end was cut by 3 bases, the J end by 2 bases, with 11 bases between. In germline, CDR1 is SGDLS, CDR2 YYNGEE. This CDR3 comprises 15 residues.